A selection of T cell receptor beta chains follows, all from one sample in a study of blood T cell repertoires in COVID-19. Here immunoSEQ multiplex PCR was the method, and the copy in TCRdb shows in-frame clones only, minus some. The table has about 220,000 clones, around 86% seen once. The sample taken for sequencing was peripheral blood. Receptors were obtained from a woman aged 70 to 79 with COVID-19, enrolled during active disease. Each CDR3 is given with its conserved first and last residue. The D gene is left open where the match is weak. Size tells how often a clone was seen (once, few, many) or the class of an expanded clone, and some rows leave it out.

TRBD1	TRBJ1-2	.	TRBV3-1/TRBV3-2	TGTGCCAGCAGCCAAGGTCAGGGGGCTCTCATCTATGGCTACACCTTC	CASSQGQGALIYGYTF
.	TRBJ1-1	.	TRBV19	TGTGCCAGTACCCCGGCAGGGGCACGTTGGGGGAACACTGAAGCTTTCTTT	CASTPAGARWGNTEAFF
TRBD2	TRBJ2-1	.	TRBV2	TGTGCCAGCAGCGATTCTCTAGCGGGGGTCTACAATGAGCAGTTCTTC	CASSDSLAGVYNEQFF
TRBD2	TRBJ2-1	.	TRBV9	TGTGCCAGCAGCGTAGTAGGCGGGAGAGTCAATGAGCAGTTCTTC	CASSVVGGRVNEQFF
.	TRBJ2-4	.	TRBV21-1	TGTGCCAGCGGACCTAGCGGGAGGCTAGCCAAAAACATTCAGTACTTC	CASGPSGRLAKNIQYF
TRBD2	TRBJ2-1	.	TRBV2	TGTGCCAGCAGTTCCCCCTCCATGACTAGCGGGAGAAAGGGCTCCTACAATGAGCAGTTCTTC	CASSSPSMTSGRKGSYNEQFF
TRBD1	TRBJ2-3	.	TRBV28	TGTGCCAGCAGTTCAAACAGGGGGCAGGAAGCGACAGATACGCAGTATTTT	CASSSNRGQEATDTQYF
TRBD1	TRBJ1-1	.	TRBV28	TGTGCCAGCAGCAGAGGGGGCGGGAACACTGAAGCTTTCTTT	CASSRGGGNTEAFF
.	TRBJ1-2	.	TRBV19	TGTGCCAGTAGCCACGACAGGTGTACATTC	CASSHDRCTF
.	TRBJ1-1	.	TRBV6-2/TRBV6-3	TGTGCCAGCAGCCTCAGGAACACTGAAGCTTTCTTT	CASSLRNTEAFF
TRBD2	TRBJ2-1	once	TRBV5-5	TGTGCCAGCAGCTTGGCGGGAGGGCCGATGCTTGAGCAGTTCTTC	CASSLAGGPMLEQFF
TRBD1	TRBJ2-1	once	TRBV19	TGTGCCAGTACCCCCATGGACAGGGGGTTCGATGAGCAGTTCTTC	CASTPMDRGFDEQFF
TRBD2	TRBJ2-1	.	TRBV6-2/TRBV6-3	TGTGCCAGCAGTCCCGCGACTAGCGGGAGAGTTGAGCAGTTCTTC	CASSPATSGRVEQFF
TRBD1	TRBJ1-2	.	TRBV6-6	TGTGCCAGCAGTTATCCGGGACAGGGTGGTGGTGGCTACACCTTC	CASSYPGQGGGGYTF
.	TRBJ2-7	once	TRBV2	TGTGCCAGCAGTGAAGCGCTTGGGACTGGAACCTACGAGCAGTACTTC	CASSEALGTGTYEQYF
TRBD2	TRBJ2-1	.	TRBV19	TGTGCCAGTAGTGTCAGTGGGCTAGCGGGAGGCTCCTACAATGAGCAGTTCTTC	CASSVSGLAGGSYNEQFF
TRBD1	TRBJ2-1	few	TRBV7-6	TGTGCCAGCAGCTCAGTCAGGGGGCTCGTTCCCAATGAGCAGTTCTTC	CASSSVRGLVPNEQFF
TRBD1	TRBJ2-3	few	TRBV19	TGTGCCAGTAGAAATCCAGGGGGCTCCAGCACAGATACGCAGTATTTT	CASRNPGGSSTDTQYF
.	TRBJ2-3	.	TRBV28	TGTGCCAGCAGTGGAACTAGAGACTCTAGCACAGATACGCAGTATTTT	CASSGTRDSSTDTQYF
TRBD1	TRBJ2-1	.	TRBV6-5	TGTGCCAGCAGTCGGGGACAGGGATACTACAATGAGCAGTTCTTC	CASSRGQGYYNEQFF
TRBD2	TRBJ2-1	.	TRBV7-9	TGTGCCAGCAGCACACAAGGACTAGCGGGAGGGTCCTACTCCTACAATGAGCAGTTCTTC	CASSTQGLAGGSYSYNEQFF
TRBD2	TRBJ2-7	.	TRBV2	TGTGCCAGCAGGGTAGATGTAGCGGGTTACGAGCAGTACTTC	CASRVDVAGYEQYF
TRBD2	TRBJ2-7	.	TRBV6-5	TGTGCCAGCAGTTACTCGGGGGGGAGCTACGAGCAGTACTTC	CASSYSGGSYEQYF
.	TRBJ1-2	.	TRBV6-5	TGTGCCAGCAGTTATTCCGGACAGACTAACTATGGCTACACCTTC	CASSYSGQTNYGYTF
TRBD1	TRBJ1-1	once	TRBV4-1	TGCGCCAGCAGCCAAGCCTATAGGGGGCGCACTGAAGCTTTCTTT	CASSQAYRGRTEAFF
TRBD1	TRBJ1-1	few	TRBV5-8	TGTGCCAGCAAGGGACAGCTGAACACTGAAGCTTTCTTT	CASKGQLNTEAFF
.	TRBJ1-1	.	TRBV6-5	TGTGCCAGCACAAGACAGGACATCATGAACACTGAAGCTTTCTTT	CASTRQDIMNTEAFF
.	TRBJ2-4	once	TRBV28	TGTGCCAGCAGTTTTGGCGGGCTGATAGCCAAAAACATTCAGTACTTC	CASSFGGLIAKNIQYF
TRBD2	TRBJ2-7	.	TRBV7-2	TGTGCCAGCTCTCCGGGGGGTAGCTCCTACGAGCAGTACTTC	CASSPGGSSYEQYF
.	TRBJ2-1	once	TRBV19	TGTGCCAGTAGTATGGGTTCCAGCAGGTACAATGAGCAGTTCTTC	CASSMGSSRYNEQFF